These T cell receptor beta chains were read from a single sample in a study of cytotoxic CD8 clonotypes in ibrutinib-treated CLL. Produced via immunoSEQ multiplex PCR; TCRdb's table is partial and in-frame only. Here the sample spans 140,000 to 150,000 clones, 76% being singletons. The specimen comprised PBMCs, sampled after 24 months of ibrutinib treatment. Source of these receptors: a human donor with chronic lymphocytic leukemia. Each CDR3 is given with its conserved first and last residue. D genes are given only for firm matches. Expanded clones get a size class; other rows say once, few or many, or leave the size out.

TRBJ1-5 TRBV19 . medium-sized TGTGCCAGTGGGAGGGCTAATCAGCCCCAGCATTTT CASGRANQPQHF
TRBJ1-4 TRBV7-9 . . TGTGCCAGCAGCTTAAACCTGATACAGGGTTCAAATGAAAAACTGTTTTTT CASSLNLIQGSNEKLFF
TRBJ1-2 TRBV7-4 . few TGTGCCAGCAGGGGGAGACATGGCTACACCTTC CASRGRHGYTF
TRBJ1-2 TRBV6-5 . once TGTGCCAGCAGACCCCCGCGGGGTAACTATGGCTACACCTTC CASRPPRGNYGYTF
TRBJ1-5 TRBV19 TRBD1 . TGTGCCAGTAGTGCGGGACAGGGTTTGGGGAGCAATCAGCCCCAGCATTTT CASSAGQGLGSNQPQHF
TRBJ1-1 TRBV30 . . TGTGCCTGGAGTGTCTCCACAGGATTCACTGAAGCTTTCTTT CAWSVSTGFTEAFF
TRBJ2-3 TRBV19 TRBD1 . TGTGCCAGTAGTGGGACAGGGGGCACAGATACGCAGTATTTT CASSGTGGTDTQYF
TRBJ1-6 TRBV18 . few TGTGCCAGCTCACCAGGGGGCAGCGATTCACCCCTCCACTTT CASSPGGSDSPLHF
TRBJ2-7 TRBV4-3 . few TGCGCCAGCGCCACAAACCCCATCGGCGAGCAGTACTTC CASATNPIGEQYF
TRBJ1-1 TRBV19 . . TGTGCCAGTAGTACCCAGATGAACACTGAAGCTTTCTTT CASSTQMNTEAFF
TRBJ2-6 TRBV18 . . TGTGCCAGCTCCCGCCCTCCACTGGGGGGGGCCAACGTCCTGACTTTC CASSRPPLGGANVLTF
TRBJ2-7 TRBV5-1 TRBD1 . TGCGCCAGCAGCGGGCGACAGGGCTGGGAGCAGTACTTC CASSGRQGWEQYF
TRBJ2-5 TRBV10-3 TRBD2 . TGTGCCAGCAGTTACTCGCTAGCGGGGAGCGAGACCCAGTACTTC CASSYSLAGSETQYF
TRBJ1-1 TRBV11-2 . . TGTGCCAGCAGCTTTAATTCGCAGCTGAACACTGAAGCTTTCTTT CASSFNSQLNTEAFF
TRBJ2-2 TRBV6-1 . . TGTGCCAGCATAGCGACCGGGGAGCTGTTTTTT CASIATGELFF